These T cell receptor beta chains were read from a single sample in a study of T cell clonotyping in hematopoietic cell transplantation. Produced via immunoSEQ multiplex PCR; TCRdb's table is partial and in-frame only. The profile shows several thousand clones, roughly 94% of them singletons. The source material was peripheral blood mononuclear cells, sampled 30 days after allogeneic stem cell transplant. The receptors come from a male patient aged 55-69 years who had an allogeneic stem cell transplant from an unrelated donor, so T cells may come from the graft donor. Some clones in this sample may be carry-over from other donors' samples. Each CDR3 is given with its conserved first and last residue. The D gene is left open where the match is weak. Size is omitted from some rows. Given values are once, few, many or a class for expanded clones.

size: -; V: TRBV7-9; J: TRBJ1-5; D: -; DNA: TGTGCCAGCAGCTTCTCCAGTCAGCCCCAGCATTTT; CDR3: CASSFSSQPQHF
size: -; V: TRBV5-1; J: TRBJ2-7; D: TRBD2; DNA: TGCGCCAGCAGCGGGGGGGGGACTGATCACCACGAGCAGTACTTC; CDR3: CASSGGGTDHHEQYF
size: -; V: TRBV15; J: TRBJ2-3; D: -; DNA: TGTGCCACCAGCAGAGAGGGTTTTCTGCGGGATTCCACAGATACGCAGTATTTT; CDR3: CATSREGFLRDSTDTQYF
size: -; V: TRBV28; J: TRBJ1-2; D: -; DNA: TGTGCCAGCAGTTTGGTAGGGAACTATGGCTACACCTTC; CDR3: CASSLVGNYGYTF
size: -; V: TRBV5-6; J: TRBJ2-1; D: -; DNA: TGTGCCAGCAGCCTCGACCGGAGCTCCTACAATGAGCAGTTCTTC; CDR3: CASSLDRSSYNEQFF
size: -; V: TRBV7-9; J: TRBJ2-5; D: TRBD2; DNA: TGTGCCAGCAGCTACGCCGGGACTAGAAGACAAGAGACCCAGTACTTC; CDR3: CASSYAGTRRQETQYF
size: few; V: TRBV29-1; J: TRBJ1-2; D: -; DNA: TGCAGCGTTATTACAGGCTTAGGTGGCTACACCTTC; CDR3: CSVITGLGGYTF
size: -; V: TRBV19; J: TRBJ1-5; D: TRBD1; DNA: TGTGCCAGTAGGCCCGCCCCGGGACAGGAAAGGGGCGAGCCCCAGCATTTT; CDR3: CASRPAPGQERGEPQHF
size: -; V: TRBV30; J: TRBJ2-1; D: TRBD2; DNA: TGTGCCTGGAGGCGGGGAGTGGCCTGGACTAGCGGTTCCTACAATGAGCAGTTCTTC; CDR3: CAWRRGVAWTSGSYNEQFF
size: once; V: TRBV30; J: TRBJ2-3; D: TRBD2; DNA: TGTGCCTGGTCCCCGCTAGCGGGATCGGGCACAGATACGCAGTATTTT; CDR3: CAWSPLAGSGTDTQYF
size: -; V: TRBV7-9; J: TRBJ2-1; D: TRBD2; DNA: TGTGCCAGCAGCCCACAGGAGGTAGCGGGAGGGGAGCAGTTCTTC; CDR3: CASSPQEVAGGEQFF
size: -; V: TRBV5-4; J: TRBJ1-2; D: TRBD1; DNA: TGTGCCAGCAGCCCGGACGGGACAGAGAGTTATGGCTACACCTTC; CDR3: CASSPDGTESYGYTF
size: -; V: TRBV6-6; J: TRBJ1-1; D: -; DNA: TGTGCCAGCAGTTACATTGTTCGGGGGACTGAAGCTTTCTTT; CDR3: CASSYIVRGTEAFF
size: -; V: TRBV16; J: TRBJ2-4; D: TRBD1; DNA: TGTGCCAGCAGCCAACCAAACCAGAGACAGGGTTGGATGGCCAAAAACATTCAGTACTTC; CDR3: CASSQPNQRQGWMAKNIQYF
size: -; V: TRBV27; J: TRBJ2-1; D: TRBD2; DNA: TGTGCCAGCACCTCTCCTAGCGGGGACTACAATGAGCAGTTCTTC; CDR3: CASTSPSGDYNEQFF
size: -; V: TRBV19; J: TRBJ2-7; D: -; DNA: TGTGCCAGTAGCCATCATCAGGGTTCAGCCGAGCAGTACTTC; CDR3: CASSHHQGSAEQYF
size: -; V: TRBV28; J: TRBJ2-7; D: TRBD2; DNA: TGTGCCAGCAGTTTATCCGCACTAGCGGGCATCGAGCAGTACTTC; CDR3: CASSLSALAGIEQYF
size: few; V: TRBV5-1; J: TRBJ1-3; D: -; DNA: TGCGCCAGCAGCTTGGTAACCCGGGGCTCTGGAAACACCATATATTTT; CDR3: CASSLVTRGSGNTIYF
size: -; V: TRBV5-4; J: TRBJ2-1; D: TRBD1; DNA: TGTGCCAGCAGCTTGGAAGGGGGCCTAGCCAACAATGAGCAGTTCTTC; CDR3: CASSLEGGLANNEQFF
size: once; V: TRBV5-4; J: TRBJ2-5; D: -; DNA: TGTGCCAGCAGCAGGGGTAACCAAGAGACCCAGTACTTC; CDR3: CASSRGNQETQYF
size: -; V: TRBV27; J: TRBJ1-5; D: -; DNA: TGTGCCAGCAGTTTAGAGGGGCCCCCTAATCAGCCCCAGCATTTT; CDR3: CASSLEGPPNQPQHF
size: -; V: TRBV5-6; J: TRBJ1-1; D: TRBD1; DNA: TGTGCCAGCAGCCCGGGGACAGGGGGCGGCGAGAACACTGAAGCTTTCTTT; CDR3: CASSPGTGGGENTEAFF
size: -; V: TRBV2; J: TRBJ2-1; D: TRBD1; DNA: TGTGCCAGCAGTCAAACAGGGGGCAGGCAATTCTTC; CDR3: CASSQTGGRQFF
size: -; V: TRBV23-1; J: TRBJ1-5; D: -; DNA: TGCGCCAGCCTCAACGCCGCTCAGGGAATGGGCAATCAGCCCCAGCATTTT; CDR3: CASLNAAQGMGNQPQHF
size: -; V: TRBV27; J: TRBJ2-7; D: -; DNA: TGTGCCAGCAGTTCGCGACTGAACTACGAGCAGTACTTC; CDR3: CASSSRLNYEQYF
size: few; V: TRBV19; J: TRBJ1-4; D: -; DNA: TGTGCCAGTAGAACCGACAGCATCAATGAAAAACTGTTTTTT; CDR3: CASRTDSINEKLFF
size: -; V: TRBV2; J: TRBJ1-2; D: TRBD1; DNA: TGTGCCAGCAGGGCGGTACAGACGGGACAGTATGGCTACACCTTC; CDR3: CASRAVQTGQYGYTF
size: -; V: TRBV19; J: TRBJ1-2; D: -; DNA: TGTGCCAGTAGTATTGATTTGGGGACCTGGGCAAATGGCTACACCTTC; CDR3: CASSIDLGTWANGYTF
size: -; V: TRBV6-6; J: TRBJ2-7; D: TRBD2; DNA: TGTGCCAGCAGTGGGATAGCGGGAGTGGGCGAGCAGTACTTC; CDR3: CASSGIAGVGEQYF
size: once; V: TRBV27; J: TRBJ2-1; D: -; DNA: TGTGCCAGCAGTTTATCGGGAGCGGGCCGTAATGAGCAGTTCTTC; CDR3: CASSLSGAGRNEQFF
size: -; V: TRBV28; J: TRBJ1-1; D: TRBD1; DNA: TGTGCCAGCAGCCCGAGAGCAGGGGGGAACACTGAAGCTTTCTTT; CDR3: CASSPRAGGNTEAFF
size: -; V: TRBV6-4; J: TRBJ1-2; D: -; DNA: TGTGCCAGCAGGGAAGGACTTCCGATAACCTATGGCTACACCTTC; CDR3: CASREGLPITYGYTF
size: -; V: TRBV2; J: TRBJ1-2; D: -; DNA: TGTGCCAGCAGTCTTAGGCAGGGGTATGGCTACACCTTC; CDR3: CASSLRQGYGYTF
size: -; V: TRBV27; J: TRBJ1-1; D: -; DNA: TGTGCCAGCAGTTTATTCTCAGGGAACACTGAAGCTTTCTTT; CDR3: CASSLFSGNTEAFF